The clone carrying this TCR beta chain came up a few times. These data come from a study of early T cells in non-severe SARS-CoV-2 infection. Study as a whole: Sequencing of unsorted whole blood was done on bulk RNA, leaving chains unpaired.

TCRdb re-called the 5' RACE reads with MiXCR, one entry per CDR3 protein. The repertoire holds approximately 30,000 distinct CDR3 sequences, with 3.5% to 4.5% as singletons. The CDR3 has 17 amino acids. Germline CDR1 SGHAT, CDR2 FQNNGV. Trimming pared 5 bases from V and 5 bases from J, leaving 24 bases between. The chain couples TRBV11-2 to TRBJ2-5; tentatively, D is TRBD1 (6 bases). Sample: whole blood. The sequence came from an adult who was a healthcare worker with PCR-confirmed SARS-CoV-2 infection or an uninfected control (not recorded which). The CDR3 region is CASSPLDQPGGGETQYF. The CDR3 bases are TGTGCCAGCAGCCCCTTAGACCAACCTGGGGGCGGGGAGACCCAGTACTTC.